This T cell receptor (beta chain) is from a study of blood T cell repertoires in COVID-19. Turning to the study itself: The study drew acute and convalescent COVID-19 samples from the United States, Italy and Spain.

Per the original data handling: Amplification with reference gene primers provided the estimates of nucleated cell counts. This table comes from immunoSEQ multiplex PCR, and its TCRdb copy is limited to in-frame clones, with some not included. Clone size and the V and J calls come from that table; the DNA yielded D and trimming. The sample includes roughly 200,000 clones, 88% of them seen just once. Germline V CDR1 and CDR2: SGHVS, FQNEAQ. The junction had 4 bases not matched to a gene; V was cut back by 1 base and J by 7 bases. The CDR3 runs 14 residues. The TCR comes from a man in his 70s with acute or convalescent COVID-19. The sample consisted of peripheral blood. This chain uses TRBV7-8 with TRBJ2-7; 10 bases agree with TRBD1. The CDR3 sequence: CASSLGQGAGEQYF. In nucleotides, the CDR3 is TGTGCCAGCAGCTTAGGACAGGGGGCGGGGGAGCAGTACTTC. The full variable domain, completed using reference TRBV7-8 and TRBJ2-7, is GAGVSQSPRYKVAKRGQDVALRCDPISGHVSLFWYQQALGQGPEFLTYFQNEAQLDKSGLPSDRFFAERPEGSVSTLKIQRTQQEDSAVYLCASSLGQGAGEQYFGPGTRLTVT.